Listed below are T cell receptor beta chains from one sample, sequenced in a study of spatial heterogeneity in lung cancer. MiXCR, applied by TCRdb to the 5' RACE reads, yields one record per CDR3 protein. The sample carries 50,000 to 65,000 distinct CDR3 sequences, less than 10% recorded once. The sequencing here drew on PBMCs, taken at surgery. The receptor set was obtained from a female donor with early-stage non-small cell lung cancer. CDR3s include the opening cysteine and the closing phenylalanine or tryptophan. The D gene is left open where the match is weak. Clone size, where shown, is once, few, many, or a class for clones that have expanded.

clone_size d_call j_call v_call cdr3_nt cdr3_aa
medium-sized . TRBJ2-3 TRBV7-2 TGTGCCAGCAGCTTAGTCCGCTACCGTTCAGGGGATACGCAGTATTTT CASSLVRYRSGDTQYF
. TRBD1 TRBJ2-1 TRBV28 TGTGCCAGCAGCCCACGACGGGACAGGGGGTTTAATGAGCAGTTCTTC CASSPRRDRGFNEQFF
many . TRBJ1-3 TRBV6-5 TGTGCCAGCAGTTCCGGGACGGCTGGAAACACCATATATTTT CASSSGTAGNTIYF
few TRBD1 TRBJ1-1 TRBV4-1 TGCGCCAGCAGAGAACAGGGGGCGATCACTGAAGCTTTCTTT CASREQGAITEAFF
many TRBD2 TRBJ2-3 TRBV3-1 TGTGCCAGCAGCCCCCTTACTAGCGGGGGCACAGATACGCAGTATTTT CASSPLTSGGTDTQYF
few TRBD1 TRBJ2-6 TRBV2 TGTGCCAGCAGTGAAAGCCGGACAGGGACTGGGGCCAACGTCCTGACTTTC CASSESRTGTGANVLTF
few . TRBJ2-1 TRBV6-2/TRBV6-3 TGTGCCAGCAGTGACGTGGGCCCCATAGTGGATGAGCAGTTCTTC CASSDVGPIVDEQFF
many TRBD2 TRBJ2-3 TRBV9 TGTGCCAGCAGCGTAGTGAGCGGGGGGGCCACAGATACGCAGTATTTT CASSVVSGGATDTQYF
. TRBD1 TRBJ2-2 TRBV14 TGTGCCAGCAGCCACACCGGGACAGGGAACACCGGGGAGCTGTTTTTT CASSHTGTGNTGELFF
many . TRBJ1-1 TRBV29-1 TGCAGCTACCTCGCTGGACCATCCCACCCCACTGAAGCTTTCTTT CSYLAGPSHPTEAFF
many . TRBJ2-1 TRBV12-3/TRBV12-4 TGTGCCAGCAGTCCCCTGCGGACCCCCTACAATGAGCAGTTCTTC CASSPLRTPYNEQFF
. TRBD2 TRBJ2-1 TRBV3-1 TGTGCCAGCAGGGGAACGGGACTAGCGGTGGAGGAGCAGTTCTTC CASRGTGLAVEEQFF
few . TRBJ2-2 TRBV7-9 TGTGCCCGAGTCTGGGGTGCTGCTAACACCGGGGAGCTGTTTTTT CARVWGAANTGELFF
. TRBD2 TRBJ2-1 TRBV7-8 TGTGCCAGCAGCTTAGCGCAGACTAGCCTCAATGAGCAGTTCTTC CASSLAQTSLNEQFF
many TRBD1 TRBJ1-2 TRBV28 TGTGCCAGCAGTCTCGACAGGGACTACTATGGCTACACCTTC CASSLDRDYYGYTF
many TRBD2 TRBJ2-1 TRBV5-1 TGCGCCAGCAGCTTATCGGAGGTTAGCGGGCACAATGAGCAGTTCTTC CASSLSEVSGHNEQFF
many . TRBJ2-5 TRBV29-1 TGCAGCGTTGAACGGCAGGGGACGATTTTTCAAGAGACCCAGTACTTC CSVERQGTIFQETQYF
many . TRBJ1-1 TRBV20-1 TGCAGTGCCAGGGCGGGAGGGAATATGAACACTGAAGCTTTCTTT CSARAGGNMNTEAFF
many TRBD2 TRBJ2-1 TRBV10-2 TGCGCCAGCAGTGAAGGGCGGGAGGGCCCCTACAATGAGCAGTTCTTC CASSEGREGPYNEQFF
few TRBD1 TRBJ1-1 TRBV6-2/TRBV6-3 TGTGCCAGCAGGCCGGACAGGGGGAACACTGAAGCTTTCTTT CASRPDRGNTEAFF
. . TRBJ1-2 TRBV25-1 TGTGCCAGCAGTGATCCCTTAGCTAACTATGGCTACACCTTC CASSDPLANYGYTF
. . TRBJ1-6 TRBV11-2 TGTGCCAGCAGCTCCGGACGGTATAATTCACCCCTCCACTTT CASSSGRYNSPLHF
many . TRBJ1-1 TRBV6-5 TGTGCCAGCAGGCCCCCGGGGACAACTCAAGCTTTCTTT CASRPPGTTQAFF
many . TRBJ1-1 TRBV28 TGTGCCAGCAGTTCTTTATTGAACACTGAAGCTTTCTTT CASSSLLNTEAFF
many . TRBJ1-4 TRBV5-4 TGTGCCAGCAGCTTGCAGGCAACTAATGAAAAACTGTTTTTT CASSLQATNEKLFF
. TRBD1 TRBJ2-6 TRBV6-1 TGTGCCGAGGGGGCAACAACTGGGGCCAACGTCCTGACTTTC CAEGATTGANVLTF
. . TRBJ1-2 TRBV5-6 TGTGCCAGCAGCTTGGGGCAGGGGTACTATGGCTACACCTTC CASSLGQGYYGYTF
few TRBD1 TRBJ1-2 TRBV5-4 TGTGCCAGCAGCAACGACAGGGATGGCTACACCTTC CASSNDRDGYTF
. TRBD2 TRBJ2-5 TRBV20-1 TGCAGTGCTAGACTAGCGGAAGAGACCCAGTACTTC CSARLAEETQYF
many . TRBJ2-3 TRBV7-9 TGTGCCAGCAGTCCGGACAGCTTTAGCACAGATACGCAGTATTTT CASSPDSFSTDTQYF
. . TRBJ2-3 TRBV11-3 TGTGCCAGCAGCCCCGGGACACACTCATCGGATACGCAGTATTTT CASSPGTHSSDTQYF
. . TRBJ1-5 TRBV24-1 TGTGCCACCAGTGATTCGGACGGTAGCAATCAGCCCCAGCATTTT CATSDSDGSNQPQHF